This record looks at one T cell receptor beta chain sequence and its context. The antigen is not known. The sample comes from a study of OX40 agonist ivuxolimab in advanced cancers. Study results and caveats: The authors did not determine the antigen specificity of the expanded peripheral T cells.

Generated by immunoSEQ multiplex PCR, the TCRdb table keeps only in-frame clones and is missing some. Of tens of thousands of clones in the sample, 83% were seen once. Trimming removed 3 bases at V and 4 bases at J, with 10 bases between. Germline CDR1 reads SGDLS; CDR2 reads YYNGEE. The CDR3 totals 14 residues. This sample comprised CD4+ or CD8+ T cells sorted from blood, obtained in a trial of the OX40 agonist ivuxolimab. The TCR comes from an adult with an advanced solid tumor such as melanoma, head and neck, liver or kidney cancer. The chain employs TRBV9 and TRBJ2-2, with D maybe TRBD2 (5 bases). CDR3: CASSGLEVTGELFF. The CDR3 DNA reads as TGTGCCAGCAGCGGCCTGGAGGTCACCGGGGAGCTGTTTTTT.